Each of the 16 T cell receptor beta chains below was sequenced from the same sample in a study of T-cell memory formation after mild COVID-19. TCRdb re-derived calls from the 5' RACE reads in MiXCR, one entry per CDR3 protein. The profile shows 50,000 or so distinct CDR3 sequences, 25% to 35% of them singletons. The specimen was PBMCs or a T cell subset sorted from them (not recorded which). The receptors originated from a man in his late teens or twenties who had mild COVID-19 (a few samples of this study predate the infection). Cell type and time point are not known.

In its sample, this clonotype was seen once. The gene calls are TRBV7-2 and TRBJ2-1; the match to TRBD2 covers 12 bases. After removal of 5 bases from V and 4 bases from J, the junction contained 3 bases not matched to a gene. Germline CDR1 SGHTA, CDR2 FQGNSA. This CDR3 is built from 15 residues. The DNA for the CDR3 is TGTGCCAGCAGCGTACTAGCGGGGGGTTACAATGAGCAGTTCTTC. Amino acids: CASSVLAGGYNEQFF.

This chain uses TRBV5-1 with TRBJ2-3; D possibly corresponds to TRBD2 (7 bases). Germline V lookup: CDR1 SGHRS, CDR2 YFSETQ. The CDR3 runs 15 residues. V was trimmed by 0 bases and J by 2 bases, leaving 10 bases between them. CDR3 coding DNA: TGCGCCAGCAGCTTGGAAGGGGGGGTCACAGATACGCAGTATTTT. This encodes CASSLEGGVTDTQYF.

This clonotype appeared a single time. The V and J genes are TRBV6-2 or TRBV6-3 and TRBJ1-1; no definite D call. Trimming stripped 4 bases from V and 5 bases from J, with 11 bases between. The germline V gene encodes CDR1 MNHEY and CDR2 SVGEGT. The CDR3 consists of 13 residues. The CDR3 DNA reads TGTGCCAGCAGTTCAGGTCCATGGACTGAAGCTTTCTTT. Encoded protein: CASSSGPWTEAFF.

This sequence joins TRBV6-2 or TRBV6-3 and TRBJ2-1, with unresolved D. Germline CDR1 MNHEY, CDR2 SVGEGT. The length of the CDR3 is 14 residues. Between the trimmed V and J ends, which lost 6 bases and 0 bases, there was a span of 9 bases. In nucleotides, the CDR3 is TGTGCCAGCAGCCTTATATACTCCTACAATGAGCAGTTCTTC. Protein product: CASSLIYSYNEQFF.

This clonotype was counted a few times. CDR3 residues: CASRGQPKAGANVLTF. DNA of the CDR3: TGTGCCAGCAGGGGACAGCCCAAGGCTGGGGCCAACGTCCTGACTTTC. The rearrangement uses TRBV12-3 or TRBV12-4 and TRBJ2-6; 7 bases agree with TRBD1. This CDR3 comprises 16 residues. Trimming at V came to 6 bases and at J to 2 bases, leaving 7 bases not matched to a gene.

The chain links TRBV12-3 or TRBV12-4 to TRBJ1-4; no firm D call. Between the trimmed V and J ends, which lost 5 bases and 2 bases, there was a span of 9 bases. This CDR3 has 14 residues. The CDR3: CASSPSGTNEKLFF. In nucleotides, the CDR3 is TGTGCCAGCAGTCCTAGTGGGACTAATGAAAAACTGTTTTTT.

The chain recombines TRBV6-5 with TRBJ1-1; D possibly corresponds to TRBD1 (5 bases). Per germline, CDR1 MNHEY and CDR2 SVGAGI. V was trimmed by 2 bases and J by 6 bases, leaving 13 bases between them. The CDR3 consists of 14 residues. CDR3 in amino acids: CASSYGGRGSEAFF. CDR3 bases: TGTGCCAGCAGTTACGGAGGTCGGGGGTCTGAAGCTTTCTTT.

The chain uses TRBV21-1 and TRBJ2-5. TRBV21-1 has pseudogene status. CDR3 length: 16 residues. In nucleotides, the CDR3 is TGTGCCAGCAGCAAAGGGACTCTTGGCAGGGAAGAGACCCAGTACTTC. Its translation: CASSKGTLGREETQYF.

The chain has TRBV10-3 and TRBJ2-7, with D hard to call. V lost 11 bases and J 3 bases, leaving 20 bases between the germline ends. The CDR3 is 14 amino acids. Germline values: CDR1 ENHRY, CDR2 SYGVKD. The CDR3 DNA is TGTGCCTCCAACGACCGGGCCGGCGACTACGAGCAGTACGTC. Translated, it gives CASNDRAGDYEQYV.

V gene TRBV5-1 combines with J gene TRBJ1-1; D perhaps matches TRBD1 (6 bases). Looked up from germline, CDR1 is SGHRS and CDR2 is YFSETQ. The CDR3 totals 16 residues. Trimming cost V 3 bases and J 0 bases, with 15 bases left between them. The CDR3 region is CASSSGGATVNTEAFF. The CDR3 region has the DNA TGCGCCAGCAGCTCCGGGGGGGCGACAGTGAACACTGAAGCTTTCTTT. The whole variable domain, remainder taken from reference TRBV5-1 and TRBJ1-1, is KAGVTQTPRYLIKTRGQQVTLSCSPISGHRSVSWYQQTPGQGLQFLFEYFSETQRNKGNFPGRFSGRQFSNSRSEMNVSTLELGDSALYLCASSSGGATVNTEAFFGQGTRLTVV.

In this sample, this clonotype turned up a few times. The V call is TRBV4-1, the J call TRBJ2-1, with D unclear. Trimming removed 5 bases at V and 6 bases at J, with 20 bases between. Germline V gene data show CDR1 as MGHRA and CDR2 as YSYEKL. This CDR3 is built from 16 residues. CDR3 loop: CASSSRTGLLINEQFF. CDR3 DNA: TGCGCCAGCAGCTCCCGGACGGGTTTGTTGATCAATGAGCAGTTCTTC.

The chain employs TRBV6-5 and TRBJ1-5; a possible D gene is TRBD1 (6 bases). CDR1 and CDR2 from the germline V gene are MNHEY and SVGAGI. The V and J ends lost 6 bases and 4 bases respectively, with 10 bases between them. The CDR3 covers 13 residues. CDR3 region: CASRGGGNQPQHF. Here the CDR3 DNA reads TGTGCCAGCAGAGGGGGAGGGAATCAGCCCCAGCATTTT.

The chain combines TRBV6-6 with TRBJ2-3; 12 positions agree with TRBD2. The CDR3 runs 16 residues. J gave up 0 bases and V 2 bases, and 0 bases lay outside the gene matches. Per the germline V gene, CDR1 is MNHNY and CDR2 is SVGAGI (reference sequence). Here the CDR3 reads CASSYLAGGSTDTQYF. Written as DNA, the CDR3 is TGTGCCAGCAGTTACCTAGCGGGGGGGAGCACAGATACGCAGTATTTT.

This clonotype was picked up a small number of times. The chain joins TRBV5-6 to TRBJ1-1; D not certain. The CDR3 runs to 14 residues. V was shortened by 1 base and J by 4 bases, with 11 bases between the two germline ends. Germline V gene sequence: CDR1 SGHDT, CDR2 YYEEEE. The DNA of the CDR3 is TGTGCCAGCAGCTTGACCCCGAGGGCCACTGAAGCTTTCTTT. Translation: CASSLTPRATEAFF.

This clonotype was seen more than once but under ten times. This chain links TRBV7-9 with TRBJ1-4, with a tentative D call TRBD1 (6 bases). CDR1 is SEHNR, CDR2 FQNEAQ, per germline (reference sequence). The V end was cut by 5 bases, the J end by 6 bases, with 19 bases between. The CDR3 covers 16 residues. The CDR3 sequence is CASSPQDSISYEKLFF. CDR3 DNA: TGTGCCAGCAGCCCCCAGGACAGCATCTCTTATGAAAAACTGTTTTTT.

This chain connects TRBV12-3 or TRBV12-4 to TRBJ2-7, with 9 positions matching TRBD2. The CDR3 is 15 residues long. Germline trimming cut 6 bases from V and 3 bases from J; bases unmatched to any gene: 9. In DNA, the CDR3 is TGTGCCAGCAGCCCCTCGACTAGCGGCCTCTACGAGCAGTACTTC. Protein product: CASSPSTSGLYEQYF.